These 16 T cell receptor beta chains came from one sample sequenced in a study of T cells in tuberculosis. Method: immunoSEQ multiplex PCR; TCRdb's copy keeps in-frame clones and lacks some. The table includes tens of thousands of clones, 93% detected once. Sequenced input: PBMCs. The receptors originated from a donor aged 10-29 years with latent tuberculosis or without tuberculosis infection.

V usage is TRBV7-6 and J usage is TRBJ2-3, with 8 bases fitting TRBD2. Trimming removed 1 base from V and 3 bases from J; junction bases left unmatched: 3. Germline lookup yields CDR1 SGHVS and CDR2 FNYEAQ. The CDR3 has 15 residues. CDR3: CASSLGRGGTDTQYF. CDR3 coding DNA: TGTGCCAGCAGCTTAGGACGGGGGGGGACAGATACGCAGTATTTT.

V and J are TRBV7-3 and TRBJ1-1; maybe TRBD1 (5 bases). V was trimmed by 5 bases and J by 5 bases, leaving 12 bases between them. Germline V gene lookup returns CDR1 SGHTA and CDR2 FQGTGA. The CDR3 is 13 residues long. The CDR3 DNA reads TGTGCCAGCAGCCCGCAGGGTTCGACTGAAGCTTTCTTT. Its protein is CASSPQGSTEAFF. The variable domain in full, with the rest retrieved from reference TRBV7-3 and TRBJ1-1, is GAGVSQTPSNKVTEKGKYVELRCDPISGHTALYWYRQSLGQGPEFLIYFQGTGAADDSGLPNDRFFAVRPEGSVSTLKIQRTERGDSAVYLCASSPQGSTEAFFGQGTRLTVV.

The rearrangement joins TRBV12-5 to TRBJ2-1; 11 bases are a match to TRBD2. Unmatched junction bases numbered 7, after V lost 2 bases and J lost 4 bases. The length of the CDR3 is 17 residues. Germline-derived CDR1 and CDR2 are LGHNT and FRNRAP. CDR3 nucleotide sequence: TGTGCTAGTGGTTTGACAACCGGGACTAGCGGATACAATGAGCAGTTCTTC. The encoded protein is CASGLTTGTSGYNEQFF.

On this clone itself: Given the absence of the conserved phenylalanine or tryptophan at the CDR3 end, a read error is likely. The DNA is left out, because the CDR3 cannot be placed on it with certainty; the CDR3 is given as TCRdb lists it. The chain couples TRBV7-6 to TRBJ2-3; no DNA check was done on the table's D call, TRBD2. The CDR3 is 16 amino acids long, termini counted. Germline CDR1 reads SGHVS; CDR2 reads FNYEAQ. The CDR3 reads CASSSYGGSDGRKLFV.

The CDR3 DNA is TGTGCCAGCAGCTTGGCCAGGGGGCAGGGTGGCACCGGGGAGCTGTTTTTT. It specifies CASSLARGQGGTGELFF. This rearrangement joins TRBV5-4 to TRBJ2-2; TRBD1 matches at 8 bases. V shed 0 bases and J 4 bases; nucleotides not matched to a gene: 8. Germline CDR1 SGHNT, CDR2 YYREEE (reference sequence). The CDR3 contains 17 residues.

The sample holds a few counts of this clone. The J gene is TRBJ2-3, the V gene TRBV6-1, with 10 bases aligning to TRBD1. Trimming removed 3 bases from V and 5 bases from J; junction bases left unmatched: 14. Germline lookup yields CDR1 MNHNS and CDR2 SASEGT. The CDR3 extends over 18 amino acids. CDR3 loop: CASSDRQGAASIGDTQYF. CDR3 DNA sequence: TGTGCCAGCAGTGACCGACAGGGGGCGGCCAGTATAGGAGATACGCAGTATTTT.

The rearrangement uses TRBV30 and TRBJ1-6, with D hard to call. Germline V gene lookup returns CDR1 GTSNPN and CDR2 SVGIG (reference sequence). Deletions cut 2 bases from V and 5 bases from J, with 13 bases between. CDR3 length equals 15 residues. As DNA, the CDR3 is TGTGCCTGGAGTCGGACTTCGCCTCATAATTCACCCCTCCACTTT. Its protein product is CAWSRTSPHNSPLHF.

There are a few counts of this clone. The chain carries TRBV5-4 and TRBJ1-2; D possibly corresponds to TRBD1 (6 bases). CDR1 is SGHNT and CDR2 is YYREEE in the germline V gene (reference sequence). The CDR3 length is 17 residues. V was cut by 4 bases and J by 3 bases, with 22 bases left in between. The CDR3 region has the DNA TGTGCCAGCAGCCCCCCTTTGGTGATAGGGGGTGACTATGGCTACACCTTC. It yields the protein CASSPPLVIGGDYGYTF.

The chain recombines TRBV7-2 with TRBJ1-2; weak D call: TRBD1 (5 bases). Trimming took 5 bases from V and 6 from J, leaving 13 bases between them. The CDR3 runs to 13 residues. Looked up from germline, CDR1 is SGHTA and CDR2 is FQGNSA. CDR3 DNA: TGTGCCAGCAGCCAGGGAATTAGGGATGGCTACACCTTC. Its protein product is CASSQGIRDGYTF.

This chain links TRBV7-6 with TRBJ2-2; D may be TRBD2 (6 bases). Germline assignment: CDR1 SGHVS and CDR2 FNYEAQ. V shed 5 bases and J shed 7 bases, with 11 bases lying between them. This CDR3 spans 13 amino acids. The CDR3 protein is CASSRGVGGELFF. In nucleotides, the CDR3 is TGTGCCAGCAGCCGCGGGGTGGGCGGGGAGCTGTTTTTT.

This chain joins TRBV6-4 and TRBJ2-3, with 12 bases that match TRBD2. Germline-derived CDR1 and CDR2 are MRHNA and SNTAGT. The junction had 0 bases not matched to a gene; V was cut back by 4 bases and J by 4 bases. This CDR3 region has 14 residues. Here the CDR3 DNA reads TGTGCCAGCAGTGCTAGCGGGGGGGCAGATACGCAGTATTTT. This translates into CASSASGGADTQYF.

The CDR3 DNA reads TGTGCCAGCAGCCCCCGCCGAACCACGCGGGAACTGTTTTTT. Encoded protein: CASSPRRTTRELFF. The chain has TRBV6-5 and TRBJ1-4; D unresolved. Germline V gene data show CDR1 as MNHEY and CDR2 as SVGAGI. The V gene lost 6 bases and the J gene lost 12 bases, with 20 bases spanning the gap. This CDR3 has 14 amino acids.

The rearrangement links TRBV11-1 to TRBJ2-5; 9 positions match TRBD1. V shed 5 bases and J 5 bases; nucleotides not matched to a gene: 9. Germline CDR1 is SGHAT and CDR2 is FQDESV (reference sequence). This CDR3 contains 15 residues. The CDR3 sequence is CASSLIGTGRETQYF. The CDR3, as DNA: TGTGCCAGCAGCCTAATCGGGACAGGGCGGGAGACCCAGTACTTC.

The CDR3 here is CASSSVTGGNTGELFF. The CDR3 DNA sequence: TGTGCCAGCAGCTCGGTCACAGGGGGGAACACCGGGGAGCTGTTTTTT. The chain couples TRBV13 to TRBJ2-2; 8 bases match TRBD1. The CDR3 covers 16 residues. From germline, CDR1 is PRHDT and CDR2 FYEKMQ (reference sequence). J lost 1 base, V lost 4 bases, and 5 bases had no gene match.

This clone was seen once. This chain uses TRBV2 with TRBJ2-1; no reliable D call. The CDR3 covers 15 residues. Germline V CDR1 and CDR2: SNHLY, FYNNEI. V was pared by 4 bases and J by 0 bases, with 10 bases between. The CDR3 DNA sequence: TGTGCCAGCAGTGGAAGCTTTGGCTCCTACAATGAGCAGTTCTTC. Translated, it gives CASSGSFGSYNEQFF.

The chain recombines TRBV6-4 with TRBJ1-6; D gene uncertain. Between the trimmed V and J ends, which lost 6 bases and 8 bases, there was a span of 11 bases. The germline V gene encodes CDR1 MRHNA and CDR2 SNTAGT. There are 13 residues in the CDR3. In nucleotides, the CDR3 is TGTGCCAGCAGCCCGACTTGGGATTCACCCCTCCACTTT. Translated: CASSPTWDSPLHF.